Listed here are 2 T cell receptor beta chains from one sample, sequenced in a study. TCRdb's table, derived via immunoSEQ multiplex PCR, lists solely in-frame clones and lacks some. The sample holds about 50,000 clones, 85% to 95% seen once. Specimen: PBMCs. The receptor source for this set is a man aged 35 to 55 with rheumatoid arthritis.

J is TRBJ2-2 and V is TRBV7-9; 9 positions agree with TRBD2. V trimming: 11 bases; J trimming: 7 bases; junction bases outside the gene matches: 11. Germline V gene data show CDR1 as SEHNR and CDR2 as FQNEAQ (reference sequence). CDR3 length: 14 amino acids. CDR3: CAPGLAGYHGELFF. CDR3 in DNA: TGTGCCCCTGGGCTAGCGGGATATCACGGGGAGCTGTTTTTT.

The genes are TRBV4-3 and TRBJ1-5, with D possibly matching TRBD1 (5 bases). The length of the CDR3 is 15 residues. Trimming cost V 0 bases and J 6 bases, with 12 bases left between them. Germline loops: CDR1 LGHNA, CDR2 YSLEER. This CDR3 is CASSQDWQGGQPQHF. In DNA, the CDR3 is TGCGCCAGCAGCCAAGATTGGCAGGGAGGTCAGCCCCAGCATTTT.